The 21 T cell receptor beta chains reported below all come from one sample, sequenced in a study of T cells in women clearing cervical HPV infection. TCRdb's table, derived via immunoSEQ multiplex PCR, lists solely in-frame clones and lacks some. The ten top clones account for 3.3%, within a sample of roughly 22,000 clones. Sequenced: blood buffy coat. The receptor set was obtained from a woman aged 18-70 years with a cervical HPV16 infection that either progressed to CIN3+ or cleared (not recorded which).

About this clone: From the germline J gene comes the end of the CDR3, since the read stops 3 residues before it. The chain employs TRBV19 and TRBJ1-1; a weak D match, TRBD1 (5 bases). Germline V CDR1 and CDR2: LNHDA, SQIVND (reference sequence). Trimming removed 6 bases at V and 2 bases at J, with 13 bases between. CDR3 size: 14 residues. The chain's CDR3 is CASRSGRTNTEAFF. CDR3 DNA, as far as it was read: TGTGCCAGTAGATCAGGCAGGACAAACACTGAA.

About this clone: With the read ending 3 residues before the CDR3 end, the germline J gene is used to fill in that end. The chain has TRBV5-1 and TRBJ2-7; D possibly corresponds to TRBD2 (5 bases). The CDR3 spans 14 residues. Looked up from germline, CDR1 is SGHRS and CDR2 is YFSETQ. V was pared by 0 bases and J by 5 bases, with 12 bases between. The CDR3 reads CASSLGLAANEQYF. CDR3 bases read: TGCGCCAGCAGCTTGGGGCTAGCTGCTAACGAG.

Turning to this clone: The read stops 3 residues short of the end of the CDR3; the missing end is completed from the germline J gene. This chain joins TRBV20-1 and TRBJ2-7; 8 positions agree with TRBD2. Germline V lookup: CDR1 DFQATT, CDR2 SNEGSKA (reference sequence). The V segment lost 6 bases and the J segment 4 bases; nucleotides outside the gene matches: 11. The CDR3 loop spans 14 amino acids. The DNA read from the CDR3 is TGCAGTGCCAAGCTAGCGGGCGCCGGGTACGAG. Protein sequence: CSAKLAGAGYE. The entire CDR3 reads CSAKLAGAGYEQYF.

Details on this clone: The read finishes 3 residues shy of the CDR3 end, and the germline J gene is used to complete it. The gene calls are TRBV2 and TRBJ2-2, with D possibly TRBD2 on 5 matching bases. The CDR3 totals 14 residues. The ends were cut back, 7 bases at V and 10 bases at J, with 19 bases in the middle. The germline CDR1 and CDR2 sequences are SNHLY and FYNNEI. The sequenced CDR3 bases are TGTGCCAGCACCCCCGGACTTGTGGACGTGGAG. It yields the protein CASTPGLVDVE. The whole CDR3 sequence reads CASTPGLVDVELFF.

With regard to this clone: The read ends 3 residues before the CDR3 terminus; that terminus is restored from the germline J gene. The V call is TRBV7-2, the J call TRBJ1-4; no reliable D call. The CDR3 runs to 13 residues. Trimming cost V 6 bases and J 3 bases, with 8 bases left between them. Germline V gene sequence: CDR1 SGHTA, CDR2 FQGNSA. The sequenced part of the CDR3 DNA is TGTGCCAGCAGTGTAGGGCCTAATGAAAAA. Translated: CASSVGPNEK. The CDR3 reads in full as CASSVGPNEKLFF. The full variable domain, in which reference TRBV7-2 and TRBJ1-4 provide the parts outside the CDR3, is GAGVSQSPSNKVTEKGKDVELRCDPISGHTALYWYRQSLGQGLEFLIYFQGNSAPDKSGLPSDRFSAERTGGSVSTLTIQRTQQEDSAVYLCASSVGPNEKLFFGSGTQLSVL.

In the case of this clone: The read comes to an end 3 residues before the CDR3 does, leaving the germline J gene to fill in the end. The chain links TRBV5-1 to TRBJ1-2; TRBD1 aligns across 8 bases. The CDR3 length is 15 residues. Looked up from germline, CDR1 is SGHRS and CDR2 is YFSETQ. The J segment lost 2 bases and the V segment lost 5 bases, leaving 8 bases of the junction unmatched. The DNA read from the CDR3 is TGCGCCAGCAGGGAGATGACAGGGGAGAACTATGGC. It is translated as CASREMTGENYG. The full-length CDR3 reads as CASREMTGENYGYTF. Full variable domain (remainder filled in from reference TRBV5-1 and TRBJ1-2): KAGVTQTPRYLIKTRGQQVTLSCSPISGHRSVSWYQQTPGQGLQFLFEYFSETQRNKGNFPGRFSGRQFSNSRSEMNVSTLELGDSALYLCASREMTGENYGYTFGSGTRLTVV.

A note on this clone: Read sequence stops 3 residues before the CDR3 end, and the germline J gene provides the missing end. The chain employs TRBV7-2 and TRBJ2-1; 15 nucleotides agree with TRBD2. The length of the CDR3 is 15 residues. Germline assignment: CDR1 SGHTA and CDR2 FQGNSA. V was pared by 6 bases and J by 9 bases, with 6 bases of the junction left unmatched. The CDR3 DNA, read in part, is TGTGCCAGCAGAACAGGACTAGCGGGAGGGCGTGAG. The encoded protein is CASRTGLAGGRE. The full CDR3 reads CASRTGLAGGREQFF.

Its frequency marks this clone as medium-sized. The read stops 3 residues short of the end of the CDR3; the missing end is completed from the germline J gene. The gene calls are TRBV18 and TRBJ1-2; D unresolved. From germline, CDR1 is KGHSH and CDR2 LQKENI. This CDR3 has 13 residues. CDR3 region: CASSPGLERDYTF. The sequenced part of the CDR3 DNA is TGTGCCAGCTCCCCGGGTCTAGAACGTGAC. The whole variable domain, filled in from reference TRBV18 and TRBJ1-2, reads NAGVMQNPRHLVRRRGQEARLRCSPMKGHSHVYWYRQLPEEGLKFMVYLQKENIIDESGMPKERFSAEFPKEGPSILRIQQVVRGDSAAYFCASSPGLERDYTFGSGTRLTVV.

This clone counts as medium-sized by frequency. The read finishes 3 residues shy of the CDR3 end, and the germline J gene is used to complete it. The J gene is TRBJ2-3, the V gene TRBV7-2, with D unresolved. V was cut by 2 bases and J by 4 bases, with 4 bases left in between. CDR3 length: 12 residues. Germline V CDR1 and CDR2: SGHTA, FQGNSA. CDR3 bases read: TGTGCCAGCAGCTTATACTCAGATACG. Amino acid sequence: CASSLYSDT. The whole CDR3 region reads CASSLYSDTQYF.

Turning to this clone: The read finishes 3 residues shy of the CDR3 end, and the germline J gene is used to complete it. This chain links TRBV20-1 with TRBJ2-1; D is perhaps TRBD1 (6 bases). The V gene's germline CDR1 is DFQATT and CDR2 SNEGSKA (reference sequence). Trimming took off 2 bases at V and 4 bases at J, with 15 bases between the two ends. The CDR3 runs to 15 residues. Partial CDR3 DNA: TGCAGTGCTAGACCTCCTACAGGGAATTACAATGAG. Residues: CSARPPTGNYNE. The complete CDR3 reads CSARPPTGNYNEQFF.

With respect to this clone: The sequenced fragment ends 3 residues before the CDR3 boundary, so the rest is inferred from the germline J gene. The gene calls are TRBV18 and TRBJ2-7, with D possibly being TRBD2 (5 bases). Germline V CDR1 and CDR2: KGHSH, LQKENI. With 4 bases removed from V and 0 bases from J, the gap between germline ends came to 7 bases. This CDR3 is built from 13 residues. The sequenced CDR3 bases are TGTGCCAGCTCACAACTAGGCTCCTACGAG. It codes for CASSQLGSYE. The full CDR3 is CASSQLGSYEQYF.

Note on this clone: The read gets to within 3 residues of the CDR3 end, and the germline J gene fills in the rest. V and J are TRBV30 and TRBJ1-1, with D perhaps TRBD1 (6 bases). The CDR3 loop spans 13 amino acids. The germline CDR1 and CDR2 sequences are GTSNPN and SVGIG (reference sequence). Trimming left V 4 bases short and J 3 bases short, with 12 bases between. CDR3 region: CAWTEHRDTEAFF. Partial CDR3 DNA: TGTGCCTGGACGGAACACAGGGACACTGAA. The full variable domain, with the rest looked up from reference TRBV30 and TRBJ1-1, is SQTIHQWPATLVQPVGSPLSLECTVEGTSNPNLYWYRQAAGRGLQLLFYSVGIGQISSEVPQNLSASRPQDRQFILSSKKLLLSDSGFYLCAWTEHRDTEAFFGQGTRLTVV.

Notes on this clone: The read comes to an end 3 residues before the CDR3 does, leaving the germline J gene to fill in the end. The chain uses TRBV12-3 or TRBV12-4 and TRBJ1-1; 7 bases are shared with TRBD1. With 6 bases clipped from V and 2 bases from J, the junction kept 9 bases outside the gene matches. The length of the CDR3 is 15 residues. The CDR3 sequence is CASSLDRLTNTEAFF. CDR3 DNA (partial): TGTGCCAGCAGCCTGGACAGGCTTACTAACACTGAA.

Comment on this clone: The read falls 3 residues short of the CDR3 end, and the missing part is taken from the germline J gene. The rearrangement uses TRBV5-6 and TRBJ2-7, with D possibly TRBD1 on 6 matching bases. The V end lost 4 bases, the J end lost 3 bases, and 14 bases lay between the germline ends. The germline gives CDR1 SGHDT, CDR2 YYEEEE. The CDR3 is 14 amino acids. The covered CDR3 bases are TGTGCCAGCAGCCTCACTACAGGGTTCTACGAG. It specifies CASSLTTGFYE. The CDR3, in full, reads CASSLTTGFYEQYF. Drawing the rest from reference TRBV5-6 and TRBJ2-7, the complete variable domain is DAGVTQSPTHLIKTRGQQVTLRCSPKSGHDTVSWYQQALGQGPQFIFQYYEEEERQRGNFPDRFSGHQFPNYSSELNVNALLLGDSALYLCASSLTTGFYEQYFGPGTRLTVT.

Details on this clone: The read halts 3 residues ahead of the CDR3 end, with the missing end drawn from the germline J gene. The V gene is TRBV19, the J gene TRBJ1-4; no reliable D call. The germline V gene has CDR1 LNHDA and CDR2 SQIVND (reference sequence). The CDR3 is 15 residues long. V lost 4 bases to trimming and J lost 3 bases, with 12 bases between them. The CDR3 loop reads CASSTKGVPNEKLFF. The sequenced part of the CDR3 DNA is TGTGCCAGTAGTACTAAGGGTGTTCCTAATGAAAAA.

Note on this clone: The missing CDR3 end, 3 residues past where the read stops, is filled in from the germline J gene. This rearrangement joins TRBV19 to TRBJ1-5; D unresolved. The germline gives CDR1 LNHDA, CDR2 SQIVND (reference sequence). CDR3 length: 16 residues. Trimming took 0 bases from V and 1 from J, leaving 10 bases between them. The CDR3 sequence is CASSIDSGVSNQPQHF. CDR3 bases read: TGTGCCAGTAGTATAGATTCGGGTGTGAGCAATCAGCCC.

About this clone itself: The CDR3 extends 3 residues past the end of the read, so its final part is completed from the germline J gene. This chain uses TRBV20-1 with TRBJ2-7; possibly TRBD1 for D (5 bases). Germline values: CDR1 DFQATT, CDR2 SNEGSKA (reference sequence). V was cut by 2 bases and J by 0 bases, with 32 bases left in between. CDR3 length: 21 amino acids. The sequenced part of the CDR3 DNA is TGCAGTGCTAGATTCCTGACACCACGACAGCCGCTCCAATCGAGCTCCTACGAG. It codes for CSARFLTPRQPLQSSSYE. The whole CDR3 reads CSARFLTPRQPLQSSSYEQYF.

Notes on this clone: The read stops 3 residues short of the end of the CDR3; the missing end is completed from the germline J gene. The gene calls are TRBV20-1 and TRBJ1-1; weak D call: TRBD1 (6 bases). Trimming removed 1 base from V and 0 bases from J, with 21 bases in between. The CDR3 covers 18 residues. Per germline, CDR1 DFQATT and CDR2 SNEGSKA (reference sequence). CDR3 loop: CSARGVGGMGPMNTEAFF. Incomplete CDR3 DNA: TGCAGTGCTAGAGGAGTAGGGGGAATGGGACCTATGAACACTGAA.

Regarding this clone: Coverage ceases 3 residues before the CDR3 finishes, and the germline J gene fills in the end. The chain carries TRBV19 and TRBJ1-1, with D possibly being TRBD1 (5 bases). Trimming shortened V by 6 bases and J by 6 bases, and 17 bases separated the two germline ends. CDR3 length: 14 amino acids. The germline gives CDR1 LNHDA, CDR2 SQIVND (reference sequence). CDR3 DNA, as far as it was read: TGTGCCAGTAGGCAGGTCAGGACAAGTGCTGAA. It yields the protein CASRQVRTSAE. Given in full, the CDR3 is CASRQVRTSAEAFF.

With respect to this clone: The CDR3 end lies 3 residues beyond the end of the read and is filled in from the germline J gene. This rearrangement joins TRBV28 to TRBJ1-4, with 12 bases that match TRBD1. Germline CDR1 MDHEN, CDR2 SYDVKM. Trimming cost V 2 bases and J 8 bases; bases outside gene matches: 6. The CDR3 has 16 amino acids. The sequenced part of the CDR3 DNA is TGTGCCAGCAGTTTAAGGGGGACAGGGGGCGAGGAAAAA. This codes for CASSLRGTGGEEK. The CDR3 as a whole reads CASSLRGTGGEEKLFF.

About this clone: One end of the junction varies from germline; a read error may be responsible. Coverage ceases 3 residues before the CDR3 finishes, and the germline J gene fills in the end. The rearrangement links TRBV4-2 to TRBJ1-2; D is perhaps TRBD1 (6 bases). The CDR3 has 13 residues. CDR1 and CDR2 from the germline V gene are LGHNA and YNFKEQ. The CDR3 sequence: CASSQAQGLGYTF. The part of the CDR3 DNA that was read is TGCGCCAGCAGCCAAGCCCAGGGGCTTGGC.